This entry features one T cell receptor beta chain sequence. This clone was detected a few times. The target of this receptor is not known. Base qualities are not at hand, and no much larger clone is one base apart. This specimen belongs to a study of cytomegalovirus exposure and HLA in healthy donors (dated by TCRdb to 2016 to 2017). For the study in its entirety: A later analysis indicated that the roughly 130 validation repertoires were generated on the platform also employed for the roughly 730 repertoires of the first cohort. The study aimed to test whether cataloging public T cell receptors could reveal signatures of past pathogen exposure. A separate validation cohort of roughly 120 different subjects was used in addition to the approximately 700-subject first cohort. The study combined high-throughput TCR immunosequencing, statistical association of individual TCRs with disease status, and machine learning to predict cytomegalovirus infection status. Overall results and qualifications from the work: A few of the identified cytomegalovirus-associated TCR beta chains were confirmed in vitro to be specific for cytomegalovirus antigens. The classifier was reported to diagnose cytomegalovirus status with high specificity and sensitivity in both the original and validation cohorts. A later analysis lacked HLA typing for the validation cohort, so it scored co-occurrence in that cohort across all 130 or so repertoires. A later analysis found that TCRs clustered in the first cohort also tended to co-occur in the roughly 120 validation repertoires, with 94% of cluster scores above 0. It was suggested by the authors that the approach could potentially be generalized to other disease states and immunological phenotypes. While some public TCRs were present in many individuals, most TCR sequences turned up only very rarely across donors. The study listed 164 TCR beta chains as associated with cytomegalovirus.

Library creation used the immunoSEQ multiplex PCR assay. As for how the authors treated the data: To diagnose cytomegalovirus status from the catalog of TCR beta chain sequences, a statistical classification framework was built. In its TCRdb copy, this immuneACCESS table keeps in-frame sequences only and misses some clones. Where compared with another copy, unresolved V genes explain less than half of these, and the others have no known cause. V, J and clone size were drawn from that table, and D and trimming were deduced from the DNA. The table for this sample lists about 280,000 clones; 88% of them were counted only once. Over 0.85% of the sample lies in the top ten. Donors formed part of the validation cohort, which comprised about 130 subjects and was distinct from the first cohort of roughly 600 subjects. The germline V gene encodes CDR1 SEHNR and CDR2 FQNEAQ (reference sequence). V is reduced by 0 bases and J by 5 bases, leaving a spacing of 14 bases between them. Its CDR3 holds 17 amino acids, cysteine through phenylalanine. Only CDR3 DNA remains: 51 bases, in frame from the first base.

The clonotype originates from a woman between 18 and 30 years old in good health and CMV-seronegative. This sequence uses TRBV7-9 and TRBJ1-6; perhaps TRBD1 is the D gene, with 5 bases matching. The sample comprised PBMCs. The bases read TGTGCCAGCAGCTTAGCGCTTTCAGGGTTAAATAATTCACCCCTCCACTTT. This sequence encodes CASSLALSGLNNSPLHF.